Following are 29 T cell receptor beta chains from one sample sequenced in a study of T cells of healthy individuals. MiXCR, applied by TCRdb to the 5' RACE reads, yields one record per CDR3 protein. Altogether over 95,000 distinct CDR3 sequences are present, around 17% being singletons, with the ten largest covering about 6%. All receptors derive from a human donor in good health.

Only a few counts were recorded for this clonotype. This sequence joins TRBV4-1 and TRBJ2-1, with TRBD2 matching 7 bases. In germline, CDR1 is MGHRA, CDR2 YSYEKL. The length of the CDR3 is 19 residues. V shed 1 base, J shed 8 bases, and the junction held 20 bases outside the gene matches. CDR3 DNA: TGCGCCAGCAGCCAAGTAATCAACTTTGGGGGGGGACGTACAGATGAGCAGTTCTTC. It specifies CASSQVINFGGGRTDEQFF.

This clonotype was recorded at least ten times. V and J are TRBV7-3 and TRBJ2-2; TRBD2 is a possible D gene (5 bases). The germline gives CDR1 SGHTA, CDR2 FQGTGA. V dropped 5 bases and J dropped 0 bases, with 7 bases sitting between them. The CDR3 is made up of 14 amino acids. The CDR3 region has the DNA TGTGCCAGCAGCCGGGAAGCGAACACCGGGGAGCTGTTTTTT. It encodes CASSREANTGELFF.

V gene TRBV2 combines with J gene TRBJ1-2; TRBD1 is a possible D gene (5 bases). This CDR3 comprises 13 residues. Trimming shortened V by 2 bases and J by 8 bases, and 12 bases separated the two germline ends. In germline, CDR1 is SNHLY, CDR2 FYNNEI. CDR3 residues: CASSEQGTEGYTF. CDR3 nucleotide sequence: TGTGCCAGCAGTGAACAGGGAACGGAGGGCTACACCTTC.

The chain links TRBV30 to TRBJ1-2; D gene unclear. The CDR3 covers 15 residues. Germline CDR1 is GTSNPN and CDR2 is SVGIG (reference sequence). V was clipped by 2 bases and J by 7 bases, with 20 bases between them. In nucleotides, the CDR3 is TGTGCCTGGAGTACGAATACCGGGATTACGTCTGGCTACACCTTC. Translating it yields CAWSTNTGITSGYTF. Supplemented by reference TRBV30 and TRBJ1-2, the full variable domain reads SQTIHQWPATLVQPVGSPLSLECTVEGTSNPNLYWYRQAAGRGLQLLFYSVGIGQISSEVPQNLSASRPQDRQFILSSKKLLLSDSGFYLCAWSTNTGITSGYTFGSGTRLTVV.

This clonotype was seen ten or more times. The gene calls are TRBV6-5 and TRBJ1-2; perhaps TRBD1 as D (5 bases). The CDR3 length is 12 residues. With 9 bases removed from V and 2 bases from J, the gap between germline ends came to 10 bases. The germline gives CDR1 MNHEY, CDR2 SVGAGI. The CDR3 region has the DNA TGTGCCAGTACGGGGGGAAACTATGGCTACACCTTC. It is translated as CASTGGNYGYTF.

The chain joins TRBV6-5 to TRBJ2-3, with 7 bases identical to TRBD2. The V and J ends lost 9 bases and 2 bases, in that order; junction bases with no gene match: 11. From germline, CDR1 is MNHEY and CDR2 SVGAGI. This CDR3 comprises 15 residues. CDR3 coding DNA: TGTGCCAGTACTCGGGGAGGGGCACTCACAGATACGCAGTATTTT. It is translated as CASTRGGALTDTQYF.

The CDR3 coding sequence is TGCAGTGCTAGCCCGGGGGCGGGAAACATTCAGTACTTC. This translates into CSASPGAGNIQYF. The genes are TRBV20-1 and TRBJ2-4; D is perhaps TRBD1 or TRBD2 (6 bases each). Trimming took 3 bases from V and 6 from J, leaving 12 bases between them. In germline, CDR1 is DFQATT, CDR2 SNEGSKA (reference sequence). This CDR3 contains 13 residues.

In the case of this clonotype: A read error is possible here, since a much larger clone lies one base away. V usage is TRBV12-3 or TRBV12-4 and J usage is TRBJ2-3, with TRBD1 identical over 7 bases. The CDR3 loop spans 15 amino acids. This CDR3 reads CSSSFDRESTDTQYF. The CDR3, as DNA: TGTTCCAGCAGTTTCGACAGGGAGAGCACAGATACGCAGTATTTT.

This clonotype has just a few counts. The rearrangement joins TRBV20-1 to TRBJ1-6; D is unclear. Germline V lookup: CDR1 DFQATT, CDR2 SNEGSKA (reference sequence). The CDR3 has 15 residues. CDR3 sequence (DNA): TGCAGCTTAGCAGGAGCGACGGGAAATAATTCACCCCTCCACTTT. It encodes CSLAGATGNNSPLHF.

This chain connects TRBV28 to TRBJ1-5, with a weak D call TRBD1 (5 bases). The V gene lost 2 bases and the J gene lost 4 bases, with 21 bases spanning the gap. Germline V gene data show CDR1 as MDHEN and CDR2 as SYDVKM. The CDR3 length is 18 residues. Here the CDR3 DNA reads TGTGCCAGCAGTTTAGGTGAGGCCCCCAGACAGACAAATCAGCCCCAGCATTTT. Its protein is CASSLGEAPRQTNQPQHF. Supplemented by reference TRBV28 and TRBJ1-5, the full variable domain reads DVKVTQSSRYLVKRTGEKVFLECVQDMDHENMFWYRQDPGLGLRLIYFSYDVKMKEKGDIPEGYSVSREKKERFSLILESASTNQTSMYLCASSLGEAPRQTNQPQHFGDGTRLSIL.

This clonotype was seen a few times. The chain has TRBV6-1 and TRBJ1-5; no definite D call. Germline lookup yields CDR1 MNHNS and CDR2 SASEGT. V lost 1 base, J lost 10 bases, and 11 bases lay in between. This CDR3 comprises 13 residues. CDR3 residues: CASSEGEIIPQHF. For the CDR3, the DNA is TGTGCCAGCAGTGAAGGAGAGATCATTCCCCAGCATTTT.

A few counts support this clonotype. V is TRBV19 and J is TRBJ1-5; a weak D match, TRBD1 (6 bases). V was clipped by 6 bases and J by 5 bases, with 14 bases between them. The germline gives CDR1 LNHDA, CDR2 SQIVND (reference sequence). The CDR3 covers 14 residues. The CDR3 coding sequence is TGTGCCAGTAGCCTAGGGGGTAGGGATCAGCCCCAGCATTTT. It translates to CASSLGGRDQPQHF.

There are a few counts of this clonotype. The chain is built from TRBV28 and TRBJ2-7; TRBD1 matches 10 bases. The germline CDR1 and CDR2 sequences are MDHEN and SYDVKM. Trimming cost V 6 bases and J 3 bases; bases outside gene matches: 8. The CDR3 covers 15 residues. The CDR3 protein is CASRSIGQGVYEQYF. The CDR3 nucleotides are TGTGCCAGCAGATCAATCGGACAGGGGGTCTACGAGCAGTACTTC.

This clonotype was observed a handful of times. The CDR3 nucleotides read TGTGCCAGCAGTGACCAGGTGTCACCCCTCCACTTT. This encodes CASSDQVSPLHF. The chain recombines TRBV6-6 with TRBJ1-6; no firm D call. Germline V CDR1 and CDR2: MNHNY, SVGAGI (reference sequence). V lost 5 bases, J lost 10 bases, and 9 bases lay in between. The CDR3 is 12 residues long.

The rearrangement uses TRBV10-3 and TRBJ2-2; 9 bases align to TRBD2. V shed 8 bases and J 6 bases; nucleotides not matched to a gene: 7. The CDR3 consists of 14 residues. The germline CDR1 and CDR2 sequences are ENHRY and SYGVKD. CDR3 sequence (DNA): TGTGCCATCCAAGGACTAGCGAGGTCCGGGGAGCTGTTTTTT. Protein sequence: CAIQGLARSGELFF.

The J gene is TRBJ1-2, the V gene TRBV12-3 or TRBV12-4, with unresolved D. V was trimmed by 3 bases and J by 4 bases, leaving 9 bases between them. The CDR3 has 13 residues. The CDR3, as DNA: TGTGCCAGCAGTTTTAGGGTGACCTATGGCTACACCTTC. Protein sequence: CASSFRVTYGYTF.

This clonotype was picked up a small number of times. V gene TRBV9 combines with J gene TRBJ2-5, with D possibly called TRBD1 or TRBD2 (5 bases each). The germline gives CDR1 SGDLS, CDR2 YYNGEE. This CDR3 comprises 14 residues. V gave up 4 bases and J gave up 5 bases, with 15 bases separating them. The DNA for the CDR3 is TGTGCCAGCAGCCCGAGGGGTGTCGGGGAGACCCAGTACTTC. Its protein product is CASSPRGVGETQYF.

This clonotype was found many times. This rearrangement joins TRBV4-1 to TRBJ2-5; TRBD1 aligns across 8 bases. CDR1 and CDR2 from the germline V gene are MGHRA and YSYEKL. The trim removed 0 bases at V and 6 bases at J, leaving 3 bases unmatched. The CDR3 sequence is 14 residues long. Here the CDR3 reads CASSQDDRGKTQYF. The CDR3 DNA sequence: TGCGCCAGCAGCCAAGACGACAGGGGAAAGACCCAGTACTTC.

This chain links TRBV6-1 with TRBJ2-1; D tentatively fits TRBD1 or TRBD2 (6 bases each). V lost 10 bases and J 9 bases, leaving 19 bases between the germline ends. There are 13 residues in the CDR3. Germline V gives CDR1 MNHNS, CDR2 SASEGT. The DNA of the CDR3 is TGTGCCACCGACAAGGGGGGACGGGGTGAGCAGTTCTTC. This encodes CATDKGGRGEQFF.

The CDR3 DNA sequence: TGCAGCGCCTCCGGGACTAGTCTTGGCTATGGCTACACCTTC. As protein: CSASGTSLGYGYTF. This sequence joins TRBV20-1 and TRBJ1-2, with a tentative D call TRBD1 (5 bases). In germline, CDR1 is DFQATT, CDR2 SNEGSKA (reference sequence). The CDR3 sequence is 14 residues long.

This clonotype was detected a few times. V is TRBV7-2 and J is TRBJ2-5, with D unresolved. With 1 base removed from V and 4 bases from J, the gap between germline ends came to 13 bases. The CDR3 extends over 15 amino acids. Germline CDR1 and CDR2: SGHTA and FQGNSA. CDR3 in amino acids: CASSLGLTSGETQYF. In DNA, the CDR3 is TGTGCCAGCAGCTTAGGTCTTACTTCTGGAGAGACCCAGTACTTC.

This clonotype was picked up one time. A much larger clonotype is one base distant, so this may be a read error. The chain's CDR3 is CVSPRVSSYEQYF. Written as DNA, the CDR3 is TGTGTCTCGCCCAGGGTTTCCTCCTACGAGCAGTACTTC. The rearrangement links TRBV28 to TRBJ2-7; TRBD1 is a possible D gene (5 bases). Germline V CDR1 and CDR2: MDHEN, SYDVKM. This CDR3 comprises 13 residues.

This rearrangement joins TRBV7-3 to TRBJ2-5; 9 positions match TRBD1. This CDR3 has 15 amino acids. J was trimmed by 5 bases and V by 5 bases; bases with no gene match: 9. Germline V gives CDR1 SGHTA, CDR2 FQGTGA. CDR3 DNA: TGTGCCAGCAGCCCTACAGGGGGCGCTGGGGAGACCCAGTACTTC. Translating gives CASSPTGGAGETQYF. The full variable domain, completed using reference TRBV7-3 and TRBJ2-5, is GAGVSQTPSNKVTEKGKYVELRCDPISGHTALYWYRQSLGQGPEFLIYFQGTGAADDSGLPNDRFFAVRPEGSVSTLKIQRTERGDSAVYLCASSPTGGAGETQYFGPGTRLLVL.

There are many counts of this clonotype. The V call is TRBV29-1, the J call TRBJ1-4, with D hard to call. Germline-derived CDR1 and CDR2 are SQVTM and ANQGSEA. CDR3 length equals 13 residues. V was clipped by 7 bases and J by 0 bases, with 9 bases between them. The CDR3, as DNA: TGCAGCGCCGCAGGTGCAACTAATGAAAAACTGTTTTTT. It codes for CSAAGATNEKLFF.

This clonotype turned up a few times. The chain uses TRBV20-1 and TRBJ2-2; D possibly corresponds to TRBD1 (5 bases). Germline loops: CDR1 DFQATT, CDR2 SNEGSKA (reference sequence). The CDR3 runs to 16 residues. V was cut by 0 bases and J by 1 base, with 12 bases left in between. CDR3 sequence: CSARDWGRRNTGELFF. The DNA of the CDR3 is TGCAGTGCTAGAGATTGGGGCAGGAGGAACACCGGGGAGCTGTTTTTT.

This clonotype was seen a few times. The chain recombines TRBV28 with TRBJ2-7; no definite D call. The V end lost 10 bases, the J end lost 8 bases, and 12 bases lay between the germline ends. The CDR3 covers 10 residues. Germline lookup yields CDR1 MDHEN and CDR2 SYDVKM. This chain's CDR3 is CANDPGQQYF. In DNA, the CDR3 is TGTGCCAACGATCCGGGCCAGCAGTACTTC.

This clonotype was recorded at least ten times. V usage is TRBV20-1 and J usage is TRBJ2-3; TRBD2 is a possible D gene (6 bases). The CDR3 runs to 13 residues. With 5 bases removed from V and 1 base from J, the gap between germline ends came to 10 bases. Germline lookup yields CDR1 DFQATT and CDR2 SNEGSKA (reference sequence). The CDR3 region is CSAGPSGTDTQYF. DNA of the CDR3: TGCAGTGCTGGCCCTAGCGGCACAGATACGCAGTATTTT.

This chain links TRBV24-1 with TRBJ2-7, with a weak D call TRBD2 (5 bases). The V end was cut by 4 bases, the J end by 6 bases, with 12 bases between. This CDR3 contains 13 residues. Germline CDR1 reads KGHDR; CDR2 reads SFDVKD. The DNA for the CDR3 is TGTGCCACCAGTGACGAGAAGGCGGGCGAGCAGTACTTC. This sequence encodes CATSDEKAGEQYF.

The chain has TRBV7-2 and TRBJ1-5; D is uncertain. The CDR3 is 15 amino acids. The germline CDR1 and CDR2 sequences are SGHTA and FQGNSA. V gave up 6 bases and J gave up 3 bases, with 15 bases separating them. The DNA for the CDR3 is TGTGCCAGCAGTGGTATGGGGAAGGTCAATCAGCCCCAGCATTTT. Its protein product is CASSGMGKVNQPQHF.